What follows is one T cell receptor beta chain and its context. Authors' methods: Reference gene primer amplification yielded estimated nucleated cell counts. The table came from immunoSEQ multiplex PCR; TCRdb's copy has only in-frame clones and leaves some out. Clone size and V and J calls were adopted from that table, with D and trimming inferred from the DNA. The sample records 50,000 to 70,000 clones, 80% to 95% being singletons. This sample is part of a study of blood T cell repertoires in COVID-19. Study at large: Some COVID-19 samples were acute and others convalescent; all came from the United States, Italy and Spain. T cells, B-cell-depleted T cells, or PBMCs provided the cDNA or gDNA that served as material.

The CDR3 extends over 13 amino acids. The germline V gene has CDR1 SGHKS and CDR2 YYEKEE (reference sequence). The ends were cut back, 5 bases at V and 3 bases at J, with 11 bases in the middle. The sequencing input was peripheral blood. The V and J genes are TRBV5-5 and TRBJ1-2; maybe TRBD1 (6 bases). This receptor was obtained from a man aged 55 to 70 with acute or convalescent COVID-19. The CDR3 bases are TGTGCCAGCAGTTCCAGGGGAGACTATGGCTACACCTTC. Translated: CASSSRGDYGYTF.